The clone carrying this TCR beta chain was seen a few times. The antigen is unknown. This record comes from a study of cytomegalovirus exposure and HLA in healthy donors. Regarding the study as a whole: A later analysis linked a missense variant in DCLRE1C to the trimming of TCR beta V and J genes. Across HLA loci, a later analysis found differing TCR association rates, with DRB1 most and HLA-C fewest. Reports described diagnosis of cytomegalovirus status by the classifier as highly specific and sensitive. Earlier results showed most TCR beta V segments being productive about 87% or about 30% of the time.

The PCR contained 60 Vbeta and 13 Jbeta primers. Sequencing was performed with immunoSEQ multiplex PCR; in TCRdb, only in-frame clones are kept and a portion is missing. The repertoire has some 200,000 clones, 77% of them found once; the top ten carry 2.5% to 3.5%. The germline CDR1 and CDR2 sequences are SGHVS and FNYEAQ. Unmatched junction bases numbered 7, after V lost 0 bases and J lost 4 bases. This CDR3 region has 16 residues. This clonotype was obtained from a woman aged 60-75 years in good health and CMV-seropositive. The chain uses TRBV7-6 and TRBJ2-5; 8 positions agree with TRBD2. The material sequenced was PBMCs. In DNA form, the CDR3 reads TGTGCCAGCAGCTTAGCCCCCCGGGCGGGGGGAGAGACCCAGTACTTC. It encodes CASSLAPRAGGETQYF. Combining the CDR3 with reference TRBV7-6 and TRBJ2-5 gives the whole variable domain GAGVSQSPRYKVTKRGQDVALRCDPISGHVSLYWYRQALGQGPEFLTYFNYEAQQDKSGLPNDRFSAERPEGSISTLTIQRTEQRDSAMYRCASSLAPRAGGETQYFGPGTRLLVL.